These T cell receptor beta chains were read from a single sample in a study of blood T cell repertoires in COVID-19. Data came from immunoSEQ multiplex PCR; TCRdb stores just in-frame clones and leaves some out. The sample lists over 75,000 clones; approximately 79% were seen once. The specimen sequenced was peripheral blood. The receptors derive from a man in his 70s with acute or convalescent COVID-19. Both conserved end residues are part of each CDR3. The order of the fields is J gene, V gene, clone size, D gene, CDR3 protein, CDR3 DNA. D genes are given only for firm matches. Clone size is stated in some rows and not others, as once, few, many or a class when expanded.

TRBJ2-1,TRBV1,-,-,CTSSRAGRGNEQFF,TGCACCAGCAGCCGAGCGGGGAGGGGCAATGAGCAGTTCTTC
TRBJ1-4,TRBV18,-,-,CASSPRTENEKLFF,TGTGCCAGCTCACCAAGGACAGAAAATGAAAAACTGTTTTTT
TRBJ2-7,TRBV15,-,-,CATSRDGQAPEQYF,TGTGCCACCAGCAGAGATGGGCAGGCCCCCGAGCAGTACTTC
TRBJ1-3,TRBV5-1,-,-,CASSSDSSGNTIYF,TGCGCCAGCAGTTCAGACAGCTCTGGAAACACCATATATTTT
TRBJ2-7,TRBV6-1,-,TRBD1,CASSDAGGYEQYF,TGTGCCAGCAGTGATGCAGGGGGCTACGAGCAGTACTTC
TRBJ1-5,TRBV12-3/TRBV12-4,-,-,CASSPGQNQPQHF,TGTGCCAGCAGTCCTGGACAGAATCAGCCCCAGCATTTT
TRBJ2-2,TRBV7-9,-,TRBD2,CASSLEFGRGDTGELFF,TGTGCCAGCAGCTTAGAATTCGGGAGGGGAGACACCGGGGAGCTGTTTTTT
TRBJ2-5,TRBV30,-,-,CAWRRGETQYF,TGTGCCTGGAGGAGAGGAGAGACCCAGTACTTC
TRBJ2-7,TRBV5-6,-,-,CASSLDSSSYEQYF,TGTGCCAGCAGCTTAGACAGTAGCTCCTACGAGCAGTACTTC
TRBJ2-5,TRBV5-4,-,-,CASSLDAGSETQYF,TGTGCCAGCAGCTTGGATGCGGGCTCGGAGACCCAGTACTTC
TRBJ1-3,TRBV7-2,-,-,CASSGQAGNTIYF,TGTGCCAGCAGTGGGCAGGCTGGAAACACCATATATTTT
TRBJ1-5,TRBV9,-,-,CASSAQLNQPQHF,TGTGCCAGCAGCGCTCAGTTAAATCAGCCCCAGCATTTT
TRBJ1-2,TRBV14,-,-,CASSQDRLPGYGYTF,TGTGCCAGCAGCCAAGACCGCCTCCCAGGATATGGCTACACCTTC
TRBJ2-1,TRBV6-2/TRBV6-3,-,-,CASSYPGTANEQFF,TGTGCCAGCAGTTACCCCGGGACTGCCAATGAGCAGTTCTTC
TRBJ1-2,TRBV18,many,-,CASTPWGGKNDGYTF,TGTGCCAGCACCCCCTGGGGGGGAAAGAACGATGGCTACACCTTC
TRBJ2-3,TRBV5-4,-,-,CASSLGGNTQYF,TGTGCCAGCAGCTTAGGGGGAAATACGCAGTATTTT
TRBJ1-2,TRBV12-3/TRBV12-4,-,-,CASSLGGKAGYTF,TGTGCCAGCAGTTTGGGGGGAAAGGCTGGCTACACCTTC
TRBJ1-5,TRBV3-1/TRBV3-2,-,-,CASSQDGTSHQPQHF,TGTGCCAGCAGCCAAGACGGGACAAGCCATCAGCCCCAGCATTTT
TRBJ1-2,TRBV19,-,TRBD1,CASSTLDRVYYGYTF,TGTGCCAGTAGTACTCTGGACAGGGTATACTATGGCTACACCTTC
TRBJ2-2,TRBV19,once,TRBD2,CASSRPGLAGDNTGELFF,TGTGCCAGTAGTCGGCCGGGACTAGCGGGGGATAACACCGGGGAGCTGTTTTTT
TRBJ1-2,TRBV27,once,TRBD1,CASSPLEGTAYGYTF,TGTGCCAGCAGTCCACTAGAGGGGACAGCCTATGGCTACACCTTC
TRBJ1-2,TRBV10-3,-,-,CAISPTQGPANYGYTF,TGTGCCATCAGTCCAACTCAGGGGCCTGCTAACTATGGCTACACCTTC
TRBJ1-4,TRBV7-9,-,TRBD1,CASSFPGQGTSNEKLFF,TGTGCCAGCAGCTTCCCGGGACAGGGGACCTCTAATGAAAAACTGTTTTTT
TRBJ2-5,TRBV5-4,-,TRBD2,CASRLAGGAETQYF,TGTGCCAGCAGACTAGCGGGGGGCGCGGAGACCCAGTACTTC
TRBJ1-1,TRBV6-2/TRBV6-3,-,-,CASSDQGMGTEAFF,TGTGCCAGCAGTGACCAGGGTATGGGAACTGAAGCTTTCTTT
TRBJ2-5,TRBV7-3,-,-,CASSLMGEETQYF,TGTGCCAGCAGCTTAATGGGCGAAGAGACCCAGTACTTC
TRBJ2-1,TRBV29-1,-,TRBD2,CSVRTSGGYNEQFF,TGCAGCGTACGGACTAGCGGGGGATACAATGAGCAGTTCTTC
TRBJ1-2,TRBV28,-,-,CASSLGGDYGYTF,TGTGCCAGCAGTTTAGGGGGCGACTATGGCTACACCTTC
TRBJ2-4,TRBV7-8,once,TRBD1,CASSLVRGNIQYF,TGTGCCAGCAGCTTAGTCAGGGGGAACATTCAGTACTTC
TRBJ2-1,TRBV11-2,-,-,CASSFRPGDNEQFF,TGTGCCAGCAGCTTTCGGCCAGGGGACAATGAGCAGTTCTTC
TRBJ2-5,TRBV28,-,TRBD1,CASSRLGTGLQETQYF,TGTGCCAGCAGCCGCCTGGGGACAGGGCTCCAAGAGACCCAGTACTTC
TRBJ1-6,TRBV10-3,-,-,CAISDKSYNSPLHF,TGTGCCATCAGTGATAAGAGCTATAATTCACCCCTCCACTTT